The T cell receptor beta chain under discussion was sequenced for a study of T cell responses to AZD1222 COVID-19 vaccine. Assay used: immunoSEQ multiplex PCR; TCRdb lists only in-frame clones, some missing. The repertoire holds approximately 130,000 clones, roughly nine tenths seen once, with about 27% in the top ten. The receptor was derived from an adult in good health. This specimen consisted of peripheral blood, obtained on day 0 of AZD1222 vaccination.

CDR3 protein: CASSVVGQGLSEAFF. CDR3 in DNA: TGTGCCAGCAGCGTAGTTGGACAGGGTTTATCTGAAGCTTTCTTT. This chain uses TRBV7-3 with TRBJ1-1, with 8 positions matching TRBD1. With V trimmed by 5 bases and J by 6 bases, 11 bases remained unmatched. The CDR3 runs to 15 residues. CDR1 and CDR2 (germline): SGHTA, FQGTGA.